This T cell receptor beta chain is drawn from a study of regulatory T cells in long-lasting Graves disease. Time point meaning: newly diagnosed GD, antithyroid drugs for less than 3 months. Extracted RNA from PBMCs served as the source of the TCR library. An endocrinology department located in Xi'an, China, was where the patients came from. Libraries of TCR beta came from iRepertoire HTBI primers plus Arm-PCR of CDR3 regions. TCRdb passed the multiplex PCR reads through MiXCR, listing each CDR3 protein once. Among about 560,000 distinct CDR3 sequences, around 16% were seen once, and the ten largest hold more than 10%. The CDR3 is 16 amino acids. V was cut by 4 bases and J by 2 bases, with 14 bases left in between. Looked up from germline, CDR1 is LNHDA and CDR2 is SQIVND (reference sequence). The same specimen was also included in a second study, on T cells in Graves' hyperthyroidism and ophthalmopathy.

This clonotype originated in a man younger than 35 with Graves disease. This sequence joins TRBV19 and TRBJ2-2; TRBD2 is a possible D gene (6 bases). The specimen was peripheral blood mononuclear cells (PBMCs), collected at new diagnosis, from a patient treated with antithyroid drugs. The CDR3 loop is CASSTHAGTNTGELFF. CDR3 bases: TGTGCCAGTAGTACTCACGCCGGGACTAACACCGGGGAGCTGTTTTTT.